The clone carrying this T cell receptor beta chain occurred many times. Its antigen is still unknown. Germline CDR1 reads MNHEY; CDR2 reads SVGEGT. This CDR3 is 15 amino acids long. The V and J ends lost 5 bases and 0 bases respectively, with 11 bases between them. This sample is part of a study of molecular identifiers for immune sequencing clone quantification. Turning to the study itself: Across replicate runs, RNA obtained from 20,000 or 100,000 naive CD8 cells was divided into five, with four undergoing sequencing.

Study conclusions and caveats: Clones exceeding 20 RNA copies carried over 98% of effector molecules but under 1% of naive-cell molecules.

TCRdb reprocessed the PCR reads via MiXCR and lists one record per CDR3 protein. The sample includes 100,000 or so distinct CDR3 sequences, roughly 23% of them seen just once. Sample: naive CD8+ T cells from blood, with Jurkat cell RNA spiked in. Subset denoted: FACS-sorted CD8+CD4-CCR7+CD45RA+ naive T cells. V gene TRBV6-2 or TRBV6-3 combines with J gene TRBJ2-4; D not resolved. The receptor comes from a human donor in good health. Some libraries in this study had Jurkat cell RNA spiked in. The CDR3: CASSTDSLAKNIQYF. The CDR3 region has the DNA TGTGCCAGCAGTACAGATTCACTAGCCAAAAACATTCAGTACTTC.